This T cell receptor beta chain stems from a study of Ad26.COV2.S vaccination and SARS-CoV-2 variants. The treatment was: some 20 received Ad26.COV2.S at low or high dose, single or two shots; 5 received placebo; per-sample allocation not given. Sampling was performed 63 days after the first vaccine or placebo injection. TCRdb's copy holds only in-frame clones and misses some; the assay was immunoSEQ multiplex PCR. The sample lists hundreds of thousands of clones; about nine tenths were seen once. Sequenced material: peripheral blood, taken in a trial of Ad26.COV2.S vaccine versus placebo. This TCR was recovered from a person between 18 and 65 years old who received the Ad26.COV2.S COVID-19 vaccine or a placebo.

Written as DNA, the CDR3 is TGTGCCAGCAGTCCCCGGGACAGGTCCTACAATGAGCAGTTCTTC. Translation: CASSPRDRSYNEQFF. The chain has TRBV6-5 and TRBJ2-1; 8 bases fit TRBD1. This CDR3 region has 15 residues. CDR1 MNHEY and CDR2 SVGAGI come from the germline V gene. V shed 5 bases, J shed 1 base, and the junction held 4 bases outside the gene matches.